The source of this TCR beta chain is a study of T cells expressing NK-cell markers (TCRdb year 2020). Regarding the study in general: Three sorted T-cell subsets (CD3+CD56+NKG2C+, CD3+CD56+NKG2C- and CD3+CD56-NKG2C+) from several donors had their TCR beta-chain repertoires profiled. Seven of the eight sequenced donors were HCMV-seropositive and one was HCMV-seronegative. Randomly selected healthy volunteers, three men and five women, were used as the eight sequenced donors. Sequencing of the libraries produced 2 x 150 bp reads on Illumina HiSeq 2000/2500, MiSeq or NextSeq.

A commercial ELISA kit detecting HCMV-specific IgG in serum was used to determine HCMV serostatus. Ficoll density gradient centrifugation was used to isolate peripheral blood mononuclear cells from blood. Counted from cysteine to phenylalanine, this CDR3 has 15 amino acids. The DNA is unrecorded. From a lookup of the germline V gene (reference sequence), CDR1 and CDR2 are DFQATT and SNEGSKA. Sequencing was performed on an Illumina HiSeq 2000. The TCR beta cDNA libraries were made using 5'RACE template switching, a step that added both a universal primer site and unique molecular identifiers. Priming for cDNA synthesis came from the TCR beta constant segment, and two successive PCR amplification steps followed. The paper's processing steps were these. MIGEC was used to demultiplex reads and group reads by UMI, and MiTCR was used to assemble and quantify clonotypes. To exclude erroneous sequences, only TCR cDNA sequences supported by at least two reads were retained. The tcR package was used for downstream repertoire analysis, and clonotypes were matched across fractions by CDR3 nucleotide sequence plus V segment. Antigen specificity was annotated against VDJdb with VDJmatch, allowing one amino acid substitution in CDR3. TCRdb reprocessed the reads and assigns one entry to each CDR3 protein sequence, leaving out DNA. TCRdb's processing, not the authors' own work, is the source of the V and J calls. The data table for this sample lists about 400,000 distinct CDR3 sequences. About 10% of the sample rests with the top ten.

Study-wide conclusions, independent of this receptor: Those dominant clonotypes were again the most abundant among CD3+CD56-NKG2C+ cells in several donors, at 28.3-60.1%. For about 6 donors, the dominant CD3+CD56+NKG2C+ clonotypes were among the top 10 CD8+ clonotypes and accounted for about 1.0-7.0% of CD8+ T cells. It remained unclear whether the expanded NKG2C-expressing T cell clones were specific for HCMV antigens.

Details on this clonotype: The specificity of this receptor is unknown.

This receptor was taken from a woman aged 45-65 years in good health. Donor details come from another sample of the same person, matched by shared clones. This sequence uses TRBV20-1 and TRBJ2-5. Sequenced input: blood T cells: a sorted CD56 or NKG2C T cell subset, CD4+ or CD8+ T cells, or bulk PBMC T cells (not recorded which). The CDR3 reads as follows: CSARVLRAAQETQYF.